The 23 T cell receptor beta chains below all came from one sample that was sequenced in a study of blood T cell repertoires in COVID-19. Repertoires were generated with immunoSEQ multiplex PCR, while TCRdb's copy carries only in-frame clones and drops some. Among a few hundred thousand clones listed, about 90% were seen once. The sample taken for sequencing was PBMCs or T cells enriched from blood (not recorded which). These receptors all stem from a woman between 50 and 59 years old with acute COVID-19.

This rearrangement joins TRBV28 to TRBJ1-4, with 11 nucleotides matching TRBD1. This CDR3 comprises 14 residues. The V segment lost 7 bases and the J segment 7 bases; nucleotides outside the gene matches: 5. The V gene's germline CDR1 is MDHEN and CDR2 SYDVKM. Here the CDR3 reads CASITGTGGEKLFF. CDR3 DNA sequence: TGTGCCAGCATTACCGGGACAGGGGGTGAAAAACTGTTTTTT.

This chain joins TRBV18 and TRBJ1-1; 7 bases are shared with TRBD1. J was trimmed by 7 bases and V by 0 bases; bases with no gene match: 8. Germline loops: CDR1 KGHSH, CDR2 LQKENI. This CDR3 has 15 residues. CDR3 sequence: CASSPPGQGGLEAFF. In DNA form, the CDR3 reads TGTGCCAGCTCACCACCGGGGCAGGGGGGCCTTGAAGCTTTCTTT. The full variable domain, rest sourced from reference TRBV18 and TRBJ1-1, is NAGVMQNPRHLVRRRGQEARLRCSPMKGHSHVYWYRQLPEEGLKFMVYLQKENIIDESGMPKERFSAEFPKEGPSILRIQQVVRGDSAAYFCASSPPGQGGLEAFFGQGTRLTVV.

The chain recombines TRBV6-5 with TRBJ1-1, with D tentatively TRBD1 (5 bases). Germline assignment: CDR1 MNHEY and CDR2 SVGAGI. The CDR3 totals 13 residues. The V end lost 9 bases, the J end lost 1 base, and 12 bases lay between the germline ends. In DNA, the CDR3 is TGTGCCAGTCTCCCGGGGGGGAACACTGAAGCTTTCTTT. Its protein product is CASLPGGNTEAFF.

The chain joins TRBV27 to TRBJ1-1, with unresolved D. V lost 1 base and J 1 base, leaving 16 bases between the germline ends. CDR3 length: 17 residues. Germline values: CDR1 MNHEY, CDR2 SMNVEV (reference sequence). This CDR3 is CASSLLGGSSGNTEAFF. DNA of the CDR3: TGTGCCAGCAGTTTATTGGGAGGGTCTAGTGGGAACACTGAAGCTTTCTTT.

DNA of the CDR3: TGTGCCAGCACCCCGGGGGACGGTACCTACGAGCAGTACTTC. Amino acids: CASTPGDGTYEQYF. The gene calls are TRBV28 and TRBJ2-7; a weak D match, TRBD2 (6 bases). V was cut by 7 bases and J by 2 bases, with 15 bases left in between. In germline, CDR1 is MDHEN, CDR2 SYDVKM. This CDR3 region has 14 residues.

The CDR3 nucleotides are TGTGCCAGCATCAGCTCCTACAATGAGCAGTTCTTC. Encoded protein: CASISSYNEQFF. This rearrangement joins TRBV28 to TRBJ2-1; no clear D gene. Trimming stripped 7 bases from V and 0 bases from J, with 4 bases between. CDR1 and CDR2 (germline): MDHEN, SYDVKM. The CDR3 has 12 amino acids.

This rearrangement joins TRBV28 to TRBJ1-4, with 7 bases aligning to TRBD1. Germline lookup yields CDR1 MDHEN and CDR2 SYDVKM. The CDR3 loop spans 14 amino acids. V lost 5 bases and J lost 4; bases outside the gene matches: 4. The CDR3, as DNA: TGTGCCAGCAGTGCCCAGGGGGTTAATGAAAAACTGTTTTTT. Amino acids: CASSAQGVNEKLFF.

This chain links TRBV28 with TRBJ2-7; D might be TRBD1 (5 bases). The germline V and J ends were trimmed by 7 bases and 0 bases, with 16 bases remaining between them. Germline V gives CDR1 MDHEN, CDR2 SYDVKM. The CDR3 is 15 amino acids. For the CDR3, the DNA is TGTGCCAGCATTCCGTGGGGCTCCAGCTCCTACGAGCAGTACTTC. Its protein product is CASIPWGSSSYEQYF.

In nucleotides, the CDR3 is TGTGCCAGCTCACCATCGGGAAACACTGAAGCTTTCTTT. Translating it yields CASSPSGNTEAFF. The genes are TRBV18 and TRBJ1-1, with D unclear. Per the germline V gene, CDR1 is KGHSH and CDR2 is LQKENI. This CDR3 has 13 amino acids. The V end lost 2 bases, the J end lost 2 bases, and 6 bases lay between the germline ends.

The gene calls are TRBV3-1 (or the pseudogene TRBV3-2) and TRBJ2-3, with 10 positions matching TRBD2. The CDR3 is 15 amino acids. From germline, CDR1 is LGHDT and CDR2 YNNKEL (reference sequence). The trim removed 6 bases at V and 1 base at J, leaving 4 bases unmatched. The CDR3 protein is CASRTGLAGTDTQYF. In nucleotides, the CDR3 is TGTGCCAGCAGAACAGGACTAGCGGGCACAGATACGCAGTATTTT.

The chain employs TRBV6-5 and TRBJ2-1, with 7 bases that match TRBD2. Germline trimming cut 7 bases from V and 10 bases from J; bases unmatched to any gene: 7. Germline lookup yields CDR1 MNHEY and CDR2 SVGAGI. The CDR3 is 12 amino acids. CDR3 nucleotides: TGTGCCAGCACCGAACTAGCGTCAGAGCAGTTCTTC. Protein sequence: CASTELASEQFF.

J is TRBJ2-7 and V is TRBV6-5; a weak D match, TRBD1 (5 bases). CDR1 and CDR2 from the germline V gene are MNHEY and SVGAGI. V lost 8 bases to trimming and J lost 2 bases, with 10 bases between them. The CDR3 covers 12 residues. CDR3 in amino acids: CASLDSTYEQYF. The DNA for the CDR3 is TGTGCCAGCCTAGACAGTACCTACGAGCAGTACTTC.

The chain uses TRBV2 and TRBJ1-1; perhaps TRBD1 as D (6 bases). The V end was cut by 4 bases, the J end by 4 bases, with 13 bases between. This CDR3 is built from 14 residues. Germline-derived CDR1 and CDR2 are SNHLY and FYNNEI. The DNA of the CDR3 is TGTGCCAGCAGTGGATTCACAGGGAGCACTGAAGCTTTCTTT. Translation: CASSGFTGSTEAFF. Using reference TRBV2 and TRBJ1-1 for the parts outside the CDR3, the full variable domain is EPEVTQTPSHQVTQMGQEVILRCVPISNHLYFYWYRQILGQKVEFLVSFYNNEISEKSEIFDDQFSVERPDGSNFTLKIRSTKLEDSAMYFCASSGFTGSTEAFFGQGTRLTVV.

The V call is TRBV7-2, the J call TRBJ2-7, with 10 bases that match TRBD2. This CDR3 is built from 15 residues. Trimming removed 0 bases from V and 5 bases from J; junction bases left unmatched: 4. The germline gives CDR1 SGHTA, CDR2 FQGNSA. The CDR3 nucleotides read TGTGCCAGCAGCTTAGCCCTAGCGGGAGTCCACGAGCAGTACTTC. Its translation: CASSLALAGVHEQYF.

This clone was recorded once. This chain joins TRBV5-8 and TRBJ2-7; tentative D call: TRBD1 (6 bases). From germline, CDR1 is SGHTS and CDR2 YDEGEE. CDR3 size: 14 residues. V was cut by 6 bases and J by 0 bases, with 13 bases left in between. As DNA, the CDR3 is TGTGCCAGCACCTCCGGGACATACTCCTACGAGCAGTACTTC. Translation gives CASTSGTYSYEQYF.

This clone was seen a single time. For the CDR3, the DNA is TGTGCCAGCAGCCAAGTATTGAGGGATGATCTCACAGATACGCAGTATTTT. Protein product: CASSQVLRDDLTDTQYF. The V call is TRBV3-1 (or the pseudogene TRBV3-2), the J call TRBJ2-3; a possible D gene is TRBD2 (5 bases). Germline V gives CDR1 LGHDT, CDR2 YNNKEL (reference sequence). Trimming shortened V by 1 base and J by 2 bases, and 16 bases separated the two germline ends. The CDR3 covers 17 residues.

V usage is TRBV11-3 and J usage is TRBJ2-2; D may be TRBD1 (5 bases). The CDR3 is made up of 13 amino acids. V lost 2 bases, J lost 5 bases, and 6 bases lay in between. Germline CDR1 reads SGHNT; CDR2 reads YENEEA. The CDR3 DNA is TGTGCCAGCAGCTTAAGGACAACCGGGGAGCTGTTTTTT. Its protein product is CASSLRTTGELFF.

The CDR3 DNA reads as TGCAGCGTTGACGTTAACTCTGGAAACACCATATATTTT. It specifies CSVDVNSGNTIYF. V and J are TRBV29-1 and TRBJ1-3; D is uncertain. CDR1 and CDR2 (germline): SQVTM, ANQGSEA. The CDR3 has 13 amino acids. Trimming removed 3 bases at V and 0 bases at J, with 6 bases between.

The chain couples TRBV11-3 to TRBJ2-5; 7 nucleotides align to TRBD2. The CDR3 loop spans 13 amino acids. Germline CDR1 SGHNT, CDR2 YENEEA. V dropped 5 bases and J dropped 2; count of bases not matched to a gene: 2. CDR3 coding DNA: TGTGCCAGCAGCAGACTAGCTCAAGAGACCCAGTACTTC. This translates into CASSRLAQETQYF.

The gene calls are TRBV18 and TRBJ1-5; D may be TRBD1 (5 bases). V was shortened by 1 base and J by 0 bases, with 10 bases between the two germline ends. This CDR3 contains 16 residues. The germline gives CDR1 KGHSH, CDR2 LQKENI. This chain's CDR3 is CASSPLPRDSNQPQHF. Here the CDR3 DNA reads TGTGCCAGCTCACCACTCCCCAGGGATAGCAATCAGCCCCAGCATTTT.

A single count supports this clone. This rearrangement joins TRBV18 to TRBJ1-3; TRBD1 matches 9 bases. The length of the CDR3 is 17 residues. Trimming removed 2 bases from V and 4 bases from J; junction bases left unmatched: 9. CDR1 is KGHSH and CDR2 is LQKENI in the germline V gene. CDR3 nucleotide sequence: TGTGCCAGCTCACCAGGTTCTGGACAGGGGACCGGAAACACCATATATTTT. Translating it yields CASSPGSGQGTGNTIYF.

CDR3 in DNA: TGCGCCAGCAGCCCCACCTTTAGCGGGGGCAGGCAGCCCCAGCATTTT. It specifies CASSPTFSGGRQPQHF. V gene TRBV5-1 combines with J gene TRBJ1-5; D possibly corresponds to TRBD1 (6 bases). Germline V gives CDR1 SGHRS, CDR2 YFSETQ. V was cut by 4 bases and J by 7 bases, with 21 bases left in between. This CDR3 comprises 16 residues.

V is TRBV10-3 and J is TRBJ2-2; D might be TRBD2 (5 bases). CDR1 is ENHRY and CDR2 is SYGVKD in the germline V gene. The CDR3 covers 14 residues. Trimming shortened V by 3 bases and J by 6 bases, and 11 bases separated the two germline ends. This CDR3 is CAISDLARPGELFF. In DNA form, the CDR3 reads TGTGCCATCAGTGACCTAGCCCGTCCCGGGGAGCTGTTTTTT.